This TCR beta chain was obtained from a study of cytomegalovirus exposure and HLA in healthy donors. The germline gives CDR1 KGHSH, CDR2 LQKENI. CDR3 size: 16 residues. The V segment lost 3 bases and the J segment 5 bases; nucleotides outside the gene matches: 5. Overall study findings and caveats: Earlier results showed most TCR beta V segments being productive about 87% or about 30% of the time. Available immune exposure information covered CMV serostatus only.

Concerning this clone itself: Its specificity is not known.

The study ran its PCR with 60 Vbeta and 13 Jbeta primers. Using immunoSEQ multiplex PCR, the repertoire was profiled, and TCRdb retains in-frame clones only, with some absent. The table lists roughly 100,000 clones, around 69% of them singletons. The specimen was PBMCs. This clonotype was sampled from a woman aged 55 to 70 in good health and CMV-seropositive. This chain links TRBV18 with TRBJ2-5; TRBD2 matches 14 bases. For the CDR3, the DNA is TGTGCCAGCTCACCTGGGGGGACTAGCGGGAGTGAGACCCAGTACTTC. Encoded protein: CASSPGGTSGSETQYF.